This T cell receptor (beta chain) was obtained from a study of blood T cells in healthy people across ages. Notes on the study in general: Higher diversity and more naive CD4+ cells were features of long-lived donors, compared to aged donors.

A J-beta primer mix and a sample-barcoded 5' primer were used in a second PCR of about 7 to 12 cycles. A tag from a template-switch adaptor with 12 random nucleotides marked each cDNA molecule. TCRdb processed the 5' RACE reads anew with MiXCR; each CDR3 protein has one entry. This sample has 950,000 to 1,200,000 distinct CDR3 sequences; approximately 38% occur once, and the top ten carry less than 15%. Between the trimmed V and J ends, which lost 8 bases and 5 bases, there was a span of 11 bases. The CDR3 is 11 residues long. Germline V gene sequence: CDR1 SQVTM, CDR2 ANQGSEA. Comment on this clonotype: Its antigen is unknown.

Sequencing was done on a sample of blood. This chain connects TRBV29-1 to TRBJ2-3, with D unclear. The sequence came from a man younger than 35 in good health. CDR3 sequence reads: CSSRVGDTQYF. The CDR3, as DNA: TGCAGCTCTAGGGTGGGAGATACGCAGTATTTT.